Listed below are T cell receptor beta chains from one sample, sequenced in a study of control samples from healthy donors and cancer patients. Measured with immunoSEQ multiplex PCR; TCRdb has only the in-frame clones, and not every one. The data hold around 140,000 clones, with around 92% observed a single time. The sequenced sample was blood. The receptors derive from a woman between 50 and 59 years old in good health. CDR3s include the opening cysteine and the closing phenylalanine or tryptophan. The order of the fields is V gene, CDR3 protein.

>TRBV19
CASSVQGRVDSPLHF
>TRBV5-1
CASGGLAGSYEQYF
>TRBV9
CASSVGLAGGYNEQFF
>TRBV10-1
CASSDGESGETQYF
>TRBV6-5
CASGGTGGGYGYTF
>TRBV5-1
CASSSLAEGAETQYF
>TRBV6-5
CASKLPEHTEAFF
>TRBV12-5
CASGPGGSGRTADTQYF
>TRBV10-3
CAIRPGDTSTNTEAFF
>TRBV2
CASRTGVITGELFF
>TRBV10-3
CATNEAGAGTF
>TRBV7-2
CASSLAGLLNSPLHF
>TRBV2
CASVPIVERGANTDTQYF
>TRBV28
CASSFSVSTGELFF
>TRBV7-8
CAPTLLAGGPSEQFF
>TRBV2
CASSGTPKNQPQHF
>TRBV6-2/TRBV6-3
CASSYEQGMLKEQPQHF
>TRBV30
CAGGFLNTEAFF
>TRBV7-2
CASSLDPGRTDTQYF
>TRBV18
CASSPGNNNSPLHF
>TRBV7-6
CASSPGLAGDRISYNEQFF
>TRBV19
CASSSRNTEAFF
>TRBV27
CASSSKTNFNAEAFF
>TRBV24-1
CATSDSSQETQYF